This passage covers 30 T cell receptor beta chains from one sample sequenced in a study of blood T cells in healthy people across ages. A second PCR, run for about 6 to 11 cycles, used a sample-barcoded 5' primer plus a J-beta primer mix. Each CDR3 protein gets one entry after TCRdb re-called the 5' RACE reads with MiXCR. The profile shows approximately 2,000,000 distinct CDR3 sequences, more than 35% of them singletons. Sequenced sample: blood. Receptors were obtained from a human donor in good health.

In this sample, this clonotype turned up many times. The chain joins TRBV4-2 to TRBJ2-1; 9 bases line up with TRBD1. The junction had 15 bases not matched to a gene; V was cut back by 4 bases and J by 8 bases. This CDR3 comprises 17 residues. Germline values: CDR1 LGHNA, CDR2 YNFKEQ. The CDR3 loop is CASSPVLPGQGIDEQFF. CDR3 bases: TGTGCCAGCAGCCCTGTTTTACCGGGACAGGGTATCGATGAGCAGTTCTTC.

The chain combines TRBV6-1 with TRBJ1-4; TRBD1 is a possible D gene (5 bases). V was cut by 4 bases and J by 4 bases, with 7 bases left in between. The germline V gene has CDR1 MNHNS and CDR2 SASEGT. CDR3 length: 13 amino acids. The DNA of the CDR3 is TGTGCCAGCAGTGCCCAGGGTAATGAAAAACTGTTTTTT. Its translation is CASSAQGNEKLFF.

Notes on this clonotype: A junction end diverges from the germline sequence, so it may reflect a read error. The chain combines TRBV5-6 with TRBJ2-3; perhaps D is TRBD1 or TRBD2 (5 bases each). CDR1 and CDR2 from the germline V gene are SGHDT and YYEEEE. The length of the CDR3 is 15 residues. The CDR3 spells CASNLAVGGTDTQYF. In nucleotides, the CDR3 is TGTGCCAGCAACTTGGCGGTGGGGGGCACAGATACGCAGTATTTT.

This chain joins TRBV10-3 and TRBJ2-5; perhaps TRBD2 as D (5 bases). V lost 2 bases, J lost 5 bases, and 12 bases lay in between. This CDR3 contains 14 residues. Per germline, CDR1 ENHRY and CDR2 SYGVKD. CDR3 bases: TGTGCCATCAGTGAGGGGGAGCTGGAGGAGACCCAGTACTTC. It specifies CAISEGELEETQYF.

The chain carries TRBV20-1 and TRBJ2-5; TRBD1 agrees at 7 bases. There are 13 residues in the CDR3. V lost 2 bases to trimming and J lost 3 bases; unmatched junction nucleotides: 3. CDR1 is DFQATT, CDR2 SNEGSKA, per germline (reference sequence). CDR3 amino acids: CSARPTGKETQYF. In nucleotides, the CDR3 is TGCAGTGCTAGACCGACAGGGAAAGAGACCCAGTACTTC.

The gene calls are TRBV12-3 or TRBV12-4 and TRBJ1-1; 8 bases fit TRBD1. The CDR3 is 13 residues long. V was pared by 6 bases and J by 5 bases, with 5 bases of the junction left unmatched. The CDR3 region is CASRPTGVTEAFF. DNA for the CDR3: TGTGCCAGCAGACCGACAGGGGTTACTGAAGCTTTCTTT.

This clonotype has a handful of counts. This chain connects TRBV20-1 to TRBJ1-5, with D maybe TRBD1 (5 bases). The CDR3 contains 16 residues. V lost 3 bases, J lost 4 bases, and 19 bases lay in between. Germline assignment: CDR1 DFQATT and CDR2 SNEGSKA (reference sequence). The CDR3 here is CSARGGLGASNQPQHF. The CDR3 nucleotides read TGCAGTGCTAGGGGGGGGTTAGGGGCTTCAAATCAGCCCCAGCATTTT.

V and J are TRBV7-9 and TRBJ1-1; tentatively, D is TRBD1 (5 bases). Germline loops: CDR1 SEHNR, CDR2 FQNEAQ (reference sequence). This CDR3 is 13 amino acids long. V was pared by 5 bases and J by 4 bases, with 11 bases between. The CDR3 loop reads CASSATESTEAFF. The CDR3, as DNA: TGTGCCAGCAGCGCGACAGAGAGCACTGAAGCTTTCTTT.

V usage is TRBV10-3 and J usage is TRBJ2-1, with 7 nucleotides matching TRBD2. The J segment lost 3 bases and the V segment lost 0 bases, leaving 8 bases of the junction unmatched. CDR1 ENHRY and CDR2 SYGVKD come from the germline V gene. This CDR3 is 17 amino acids long. CDR3 bases: TGTGCCATCAGTGAGTCGATGGGGGGGTCTTTCTACAATGAGCAGTTCTTC. As protein: CAISESMGGSFYNEQFF.

The V gene is TRBV28, the J gene TRBJ1-1; D remains unclear. CDR3 size: 14 residues. The V gene's germline CDR1 is MDHEN and CDR2 SYDVKM. V lost 6 bases and J lost 4, with 15 bases in between. The CDR3 DNA follows: TGTGCCAGCAGCCTGTTCGGTCAGAGCACTGAAGCTTTCTTT. This sequence encodes CASSLFGQSTEAFF. The variable domain in full, completed from reference TRBV28 and TRBJ1-1, reads DVKVTQSSRYLVKRTGEKVFLECVQDMDHENMFWYRQDPGLGLRLIYFSYDVKMKEKGDIPEGYSVSREKKERFSLILESASTNQTSMYLCASSLFGQSTEAFFGQGTRLTVV.

The J gene is TRBJ2-2, the V gene TRBV7-9; D may be TRBD2 (6 bases). Germline values: CDR1 SEHNR, CDR2 FQNEAQ (reference sequence). V was trimmed by 10 bases and J by 1 base, leaving 19 bases between them. The CDR3 has 16 amino acids. The CDR3 sequence is CANPTSSQKNTGELFF. CDR3 nucleotide sequence: TGTGCCAACCCCACTAGCTCGCAGAAGAACACCGGGGAGCTGTTTTTT.

The chain joins TRBV9 to TRBJ1-6; 10 positions agree with TRBD1. V dropped 5 bases and J dropped 2; count of bases not matched to a gene: 7. The CDR3 totals 17 residues. The germline V gene has CDR1 SGDLS and CDR2 YYNGEE. In DNA form, the CDR3 reads TGTGCCAGCAGTCGGACAGGGGGTCTCGCCTATAATTCACCCCTCCACTTT. Translating it yields CASSRTGGLAYNSPLHF.

The chain combines TRBV10-3 with TRBJ1-2; D perhaps matches TRBD1 (5 bases). This CDR3 is built from 15 residues. In germline, CDR1 is ENHRY, CDR2 SYGVKD. V lost 10 bases, J lost 0 bases, and 18 bases lay in between. CDR3 residues: CANSQGSPPNYGYTF. CDR3 DNA sequence: TGTGCCAATTCCCAGGGATCTCCCCCTAACTATGGCTACACCTTC.

This clonotype was seen a single time. The rearrangement links TRBV18 to TRBJ1-1; D possibly corresponds to TRBD1 (5 bases). V gave up 3 bases and J gave up 4 bases, with 15 bases separating them. This CDR3 is built from 15 residues. From germline, CDR1 is KGHSH and CDR2 LQKENI. The CDR3 reads CASSPRGAQGTEAFF. CDR3 DNA: TGTGCCAGCTCACCTAGAGGGGCGCAGGGCACTGAAGCTTTCTTT.

This clonotype was detected a few times. The chain carries TRBV20-1 and TRBJ1-2, with 7 bases lining up with TRBD1. Germline V CDR1 and CDR2: DFQATT, SNEGSKA (reference sequence). Unmatched junction bases numbered 8, after V lost 0 bases and J lost 4 bases. There are 15 residues in the CDR3. The CDR3 spells CSARDRQGGGYGYTF. The CDR3, as DNA: TGCAGTGCTAGAGATAGACAGGGTGGGGGCTATGGCTACACCTTC.

This clonotype was recorded a few times. This rearrangement joins TRBV29-1 to TRBJ1-1; D remains ambiguous. V was shortened by 4 bases and J by 0 bases, with 9 bases between the two germline ends. This CDR3 spans 13 amino acids. Germline CDR1 and CDR2: SQVTM and ANQGSEA. As DNA, the CDR3 is TGCAGCGTTGCGAAAGGGATGAACACTGAAGCTTTCTTT. This encodes CSVAKGMNTEAFF.

V usage is TRBV25-1 and J usage is TRBJ1-1; D not certain. V was trimmed by 1 base and J by 4 bases, leaving 10 bases between them. The CDR3 is 14 residues long. Per the germline V gene, CDR1 is MGHDK and CDR2 is SYGVNS. CDR3 sequence reads: CASSESGRVTEAFF. For the CDR3, the DNA is TGTGCCAGCAGTGAATCCGGGCGAGTCACTGAAGCTTTCTTT.

This clonotype has only a few counts. V and J are TRBV6-4 and TRBJ2-1; the D is unclear. CDR1 is MRHNA, CDR2 SNTAGT, per germline. The CDR3 length is 13 residues. V was cut by 0 bases and J by 5 bases, with 5 bases left in between. The CDR3 sequence is CASSDSPHNEQFF. CDR3 DNA sequence: TGTGCCAGCAGTGACTCCCCCCACAATGAGCAGTTCTTC.

The chain links TRBV12-3 or TRBV12-4 to TRBJ2-5; D unclear. Trimming left V 6 bases short and J 7 bases short, with 18 bases between. This CDR3 is built from 14 residues. The CDR3 DNA sequence: TGTGCCAGCAGCCTATTCGGAAAACGCGGGACCCAGTACTTC. Translated: CASSLFGKRGTQYF.

This clonotype has a handful of counts. V is TRBV6-5 and J is TRBJ2-1; D might be TRBD1 (6 bases). V lost 7 bases and J 7 bases, leaving 17 bases between the germline ends. CDR3 length equals 14 residues. Per germline, CDR1 MNHEY and CDR2 SVGAGI. The CDR3 region has the DNA TGTGCCAGCAAGGCACAGGGAGCCCGAAATGAGCAGTTCTTC. Protein sequence: CASKAQGARNEQFF.

The rearrangement joins TRBV6-6 to TRBJ2-7, with D tentatively TRBD2 (6 bases). The CDR3 length is 15 residues. Trimming cost V 8 bases and J 0 bases, with 17 bases left between them. Germline-derived CDR1 and CDR2 are MNHNY and SVGAGI (reference sequence). Here the CDR3 reads CASVSSGFPSYEQYF. DNA for the CDR3: TGTGCCAGCGTATCAAGCGGGTTCCCCTCCTACGAGCAGTACTTC.

This clonotype was detected once. The chain links TRBV5-1 to TRBJ2-5; D remains ambiguous. The J call may be in error: the DNA end matches TRBJ2-7 better. Germline lookup yields CDR1 SGHRS and CDR2 YFSETQ. CDR3 length equals 12 residues. The CDR3 loop is CASRPYDDEQYF. In DNA, the CDR3 is TGCGCCAGCAGACCATATGACGACGAGCAGTACTTC.

This chain connects TRBV12-3 or TRBV12-4 to TRBJ1-1; D is unresolved. The CDR3 is made up of 15 amino acids. V was trimmed by 1 base and J by 4 bases, leaving 13 bases between them. DNA of the CDR3: TGTGCCAGCAGTTTAGTGGGAGGGAGGGCCACTGAAGCTTTCTTT. Its protein product is CASSLVGGRATEAFF.

This chain connects TRBV4-3 to TRBJ2-1; possible D gene TRBD2, 5 bases. Trimming cost V 0 bases and J 3 bases, with 12 bases left between them. Germline values: CDR1 LGHNA, CDR2 YSLEER. This CDR3 comprises 16 residues. The CDR3 nucleotides are TGCGCCAGCAGCCAAGATTTTGGGAGAGACTACAATGAGCAGTTCTTC. Translation: CASSQDFGRDYNEQFF.

This clonotype was recorded at least ten times. The J gene is TRBJ2-7, the V gene TRBV29-1, with D perhaps matching TRBD1 (6 bases). There are 16 residues in the CDR3. V dropped 0 bases and J dropped 1 base, with 16 bases sitting between them. Germline V gene sequence: CDR1 SQVTM, CDR2 ANQGSEA. In DNA form, the CDR3 reads TGCAGCGTTGAAGAGCCCCGGGCAGGGGCTTCCTACGAGCAGTACTTC. It translates to CSVEEPRAGASYEQYF.

There are a few counts of this clonotype. The chain recombines TRBV7-3 with TRBJ1-2; 8 bases map to TRBD1. Looked up from germline, CDR1 is SGHTA and CDR2 is FQGTGA. V dropped 5 bases and J dropped 2; count of bases not matched to a gene: 7. The CDR3 is made up of 15 amino acids. CDR3 DNA: TGTGCCAGCAGCCCCACAGGGGGTCGGAACTATGGCTACACCTTC. Translated: CASSPTGGRNYGYTF.

J is TRBJ2-1 and V is TRBV7-6; 10 bases agree with TRBD1. V lost 4 bases to trimming and J lost 7 bases; unmatched junction nucleotides: 4. The CDR3 covers 14 residues. CDR1 is SGHVS and CDR2 is FNYEAQ in the germline V gene. CDR3 in amino acids: CASSSRQGANEQFF. Here the CDR3 DNA reads TGTGCCAGCAGCTCCAGACAGGGGGCAAATGAGCAGTTCTTC. Filled out from reference TRBV7-6 and TRBJ2-1, the complete variable domain reads GAGVSQSPRYKVTKRGQDVALRCDPISGHVSLYWYRQALGQGPEFLTYFNYEAQQDKSGLPNDRFSAERPEGSISTLTIQRTEQRDSAMYRCASSSRQGANEQFFGPGTRLTVL.

In this sample, this clonotype turned up a few times. The chain combines TRBV10-3 with TRBJ2-4; D might be TRBD1 (5 bases). Matching the DNA end better, TRBJ2-7 makes the J call doubtful. The CDR3 consists of 14 residues. Germline V lookup: CDR1 ENHRY, CDR2 SYGVKD. CDR3: CAISEGQPSLEQYF. The CDR3 DNA follows: TGTGCCATCAGTGAGGGACAACCCTCTCTCGAGCAGTACTTC.

The rearrangement uses TRBV28 and TRBJ1-1, with D maybe TRBD1 (6 bases). Germline CDR1 and CDR2: MDHEN and SYDVKM. This CDR3 is built from 14 residues. The V and J ends lost 5 bases and 1 base respectively, with 11 bases between them. CDR3 protein: CASSGGFRNTEAFF. In DNA, the CDR3 is TGTGCCAGCAGTGGGGGCTTTCGGAACACTGAAGCTTTCTTT.

The CDR3 region has the DNA TGCAGCGTTGTGTGGGGTGGACGTAACACTGAAGCTTTCTTT. Protein sequence: CSVVWGGRNTEAFF. V gene TRBV29-1 combines with J gene TRBJ1-1; D uncertain. Trimming left V 4 bases short and J 2 bases short, with 14 bases between. This CDR3 is 14 amino acids long. Germline CDR1 SQVTM, CDR2 ANQGSEA.